This T cell receptor (beta chain) was obtained from a study of blood T cell repertoires in COVID-19. CDR3 length equals 13 residues. V lost 3 bases to trimming and J lost 10 bases, with 10 bases between them. Here immunoSEQ multiplex PCR was the method, and the copy in TCRdb shows in-frame clones only, minus some. Here the sample spans roughly 180,000 clones, approximately 81% being singletons. The chain recombines TRBV12-3 or TRBV12-4 with TRBJ1-6; unclear D gene. This sequence was found in a man aged 55 to 70 who had recovered from COVID-19. Sequenced material: PBMCs or T cells enriched from blood (not recorded which). The CDR3 reads CASSLESGSPLHF. The CDR3 coding sequence is TGTGCCAGCAGTTTGGAGTCCGGCTCACCCCTCCACTTT.